The source of this T cell receptor (beta chain) is a study of memory CD4+ T cells and cytomegalovirus serostatus. The V gene's germline CDR1 is SGHNT and CDR2 YYREEE (reference sequence). CDR3 length: 16 residues. Trimming cost V 2 bases and J 5 bases; bases outside gene matches: 11. Data came from immunoSEQ multiplex PCR; TCRdb stores just in-frame clones and leaves some out. Found here are 45,000 to 55,000 clones, around three quarters of them singletons; the top ten hold more than 1.5%. The sort gate was single viable CD3+CD4+CD8-CD45RO+ cells for memory CD4+ T cells. Sequenced material: memory CD4+ T cells from blood. This receptor was taken from an adult in good health and CMV-seronegative. This chain uses TRBV5-4 with TRBJ2-3; 7 bases match TRBD2. CDR3 DNA sequence: TGTGCCAGCAGCTTCGGGGGTAGCGGGTTACAAGATACGCAGTATTTT. As protein: CASSFGGSGLQDTQYF.